This T cell receptor (beta chain) appears in the sequencing data of a study of immune evolution from preneoplasia to lung adenocarcinoma. Each case's diagnosis was confirmed by two pathologists on H&E. Profiled with immunoSEQ multiplex PCR; TCRdb holds only in-frame clones, not every one. The repertoire holds approximately 7,700 clones, with roughly 88% as singletons. V shed 4 bases and J 6 bases; nucleotides not matched to a gene: 6. The CDR3 has 14 residues. Germline V gene lookup returns CDR1 SNHLY and CDR2 FYNNEI. The sequenced material came from FFPE minimally invasive lung adenocarcinoma tissue. The origin of this receptor is a person aged 80 or older with lung adenocarcinoma. The chain recombines TRBV2 with TRBJ2-1; 7 bases map to TRBD2. The CDR3 bases are TGTGCCAGCAGTGTACGCAGGGAGGGCAATGAGCAGTTCTTC. This sequence encodes CASSVRREGNEQFF.